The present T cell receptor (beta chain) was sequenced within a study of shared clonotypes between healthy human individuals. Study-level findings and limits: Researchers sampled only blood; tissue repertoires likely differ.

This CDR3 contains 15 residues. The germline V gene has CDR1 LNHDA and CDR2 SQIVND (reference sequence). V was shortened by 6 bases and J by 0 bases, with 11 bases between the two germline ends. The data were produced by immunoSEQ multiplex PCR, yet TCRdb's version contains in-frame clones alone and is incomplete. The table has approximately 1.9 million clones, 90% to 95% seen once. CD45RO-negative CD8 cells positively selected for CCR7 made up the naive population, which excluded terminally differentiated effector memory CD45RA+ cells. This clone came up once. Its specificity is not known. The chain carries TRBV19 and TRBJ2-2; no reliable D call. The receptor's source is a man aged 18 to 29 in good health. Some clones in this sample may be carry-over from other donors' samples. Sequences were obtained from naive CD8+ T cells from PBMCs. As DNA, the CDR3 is TGTGCCAGTAGCATCGGACGGACGAACACCGGGGAGCTGTTTTTT. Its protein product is CASSIGRTNTGELFF.